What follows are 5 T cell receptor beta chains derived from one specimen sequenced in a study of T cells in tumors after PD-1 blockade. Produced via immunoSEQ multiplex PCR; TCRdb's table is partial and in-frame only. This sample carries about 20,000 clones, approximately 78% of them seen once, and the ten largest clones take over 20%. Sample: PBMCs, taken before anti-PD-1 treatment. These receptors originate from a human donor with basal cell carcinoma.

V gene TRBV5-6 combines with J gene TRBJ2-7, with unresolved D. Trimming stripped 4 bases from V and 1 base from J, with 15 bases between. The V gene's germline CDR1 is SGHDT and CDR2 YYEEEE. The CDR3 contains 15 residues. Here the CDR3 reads CASSPVTKGSYEQYF. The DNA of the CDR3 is TGTGCCAGCAGCCCCGTCACTAAGGGATCCTACGAGCAGTACTTC.

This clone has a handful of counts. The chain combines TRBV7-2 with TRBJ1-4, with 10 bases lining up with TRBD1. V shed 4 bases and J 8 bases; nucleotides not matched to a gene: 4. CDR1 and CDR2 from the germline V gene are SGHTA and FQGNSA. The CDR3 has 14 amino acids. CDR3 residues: CASSYPGQGEKLFF. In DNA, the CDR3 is TGTGCCAGCAGCTATCCGGGACAGGGGGAAAAACTGTTTTTT. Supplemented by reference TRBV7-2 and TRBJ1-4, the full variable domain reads GAGVSQSPSNKVTEKGKDVELRCDPISGHTALYWYRQSLGQGLEFLIYFQGNSAPDKSGLPSDRFSAERTGGSVSTLTIQRTQQEDSAVYLCASSYPGQGEKLFFGSGTQLSVL.

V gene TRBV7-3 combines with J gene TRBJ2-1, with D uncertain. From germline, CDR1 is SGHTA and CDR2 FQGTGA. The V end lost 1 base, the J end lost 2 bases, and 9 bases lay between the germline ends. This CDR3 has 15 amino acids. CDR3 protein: CASSLNSAAYNEQFF. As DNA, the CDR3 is TGTGCCAGCAGCTTAAATTCCGCCGCCTACAATGAGCAGTTCTTC.

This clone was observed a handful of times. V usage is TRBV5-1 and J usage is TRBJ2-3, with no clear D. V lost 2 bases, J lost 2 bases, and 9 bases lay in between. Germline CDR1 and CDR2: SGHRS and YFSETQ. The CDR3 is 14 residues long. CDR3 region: CASSLSQITDTQYF. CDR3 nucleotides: TGCGCCAGCAGCTTATCACAGATCACAGATACGCAGTATTTT.

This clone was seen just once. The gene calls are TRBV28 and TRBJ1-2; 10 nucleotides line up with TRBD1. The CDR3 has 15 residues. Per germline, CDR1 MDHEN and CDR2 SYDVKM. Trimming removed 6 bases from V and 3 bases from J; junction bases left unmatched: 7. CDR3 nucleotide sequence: TGTGCCAGCAGCCCGGGACAGGGGATTTACTATGGCTACACCTTC. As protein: CASSPGQGIYYGYTF.